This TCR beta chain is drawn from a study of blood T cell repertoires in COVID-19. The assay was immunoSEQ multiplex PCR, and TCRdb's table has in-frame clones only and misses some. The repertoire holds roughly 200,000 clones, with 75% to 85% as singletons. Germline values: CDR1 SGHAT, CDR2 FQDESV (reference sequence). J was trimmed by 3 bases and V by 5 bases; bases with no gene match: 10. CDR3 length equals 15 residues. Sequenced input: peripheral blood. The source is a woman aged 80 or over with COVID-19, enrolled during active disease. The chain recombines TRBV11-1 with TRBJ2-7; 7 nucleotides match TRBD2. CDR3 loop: CASSHAGTTNYEQYF. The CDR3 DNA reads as TGTGCCAGCAGCCATGCCGGGACTACGAACTACGAGCAGTACTTC.